The sequence of this T cell receptor (beta chain) was determined in a study of shared clonotypes between healthy human individuals. Whole-study context: For every donor, three CD4 naive, three CD4 memory, two CD8 naive and one CD8 memory plates were used.

As for this clone: Its antigen is unknown.

Germline V CDR1 and CDR2: LNHDA, SQIVND (reference sequence). The CDR3 consists of 9 residues. TCRdb's table, derived via immunoSEQ multiplex PCR, lists solely in-frame clones and lacks some. Here the sample spans about 1.5 million clones, roughly 96% being singletons. General study results and limits: Estimated richness was generally greater in naive than memory subsets. Deeper or shallower sequencing was expected to change how clonotypes are shared among donors.

The rearrangement links TRBV19 to TRBJ1-1; no firm D call. The sequencing input was naive CD4+ T cells sorted from blood. Subset meaning: CD45RA+ positively selected. The receptor was isolated from a man aged 25-45 years in good health. The CDR3 DNA is TGTGCGGGATTACTCCGGGCTTTCTTT. As protein: CAGLLRAFF. Using reference TRBV19 and TRBJ1-1 for the parts outside the CDR3, the full variable domain is DGGITQSPKYLFRKEGQNVTLSCEQNLNHDAMYWYRQDPGQGLRLIYYSQIVNDFQKGDIAEGYSVSREKKESFPLTVTSAQKNPTAFYLCAGLLRAFFGQGTRLTVV.